A selection of T cell receptor beta chains follows, all from one sample in a study of patients and donors after allogeneic stem cell transplantation. TCRdb reprocessed the RT-PCR reads with MiXCR, giving one entry per CDR3 protein. The sample lists 25,000 or so distinct CDR3 sequences, around 30% occurring once. The sample was blood, either unsorted or a sorted T cell fraction (not recorded which). Receptor source: a human donor who was either an allogeneic HSCT recipient or a stem cell or donor lymphocyte infusion donor (not recorded which). It is not recorded whose cells these are; they may come from a transplant donor. Both conserved end residues are part of each CDR3. The D gene is left open where the match is weak. Only part of the rows carry a size: once, few, many, or a class if the clone is expanded.

abundance: few; j_gene: TRBJ1-4; v_gene: TRBV4-2; d_gene: .; CDR3nt: TGTGCCAGCAGCCAAGAGTGGGTACGGATTAATGAAAAACTGTTTTTT; CDR3aa: CASSQEWVRINEKLFF
abundance: many; j_gene: TRBJ2-5; v_gene: TRBV12-3/TRBV12-4; d_gene: .; CDR3nt: TGTGCCAGCAGTTTAGGAGAGACCCAGTACTTC; CDR3aa: CASSLGETQYF
abundance: once; j_gene: TRBJ1-4; v_gene: TRBV4-3; d_gene: .; CDR3nt: TGCGCCAGCAGCCCCTACGGGACTGCTGAAAAACTGTTTTTT; CDR3aa: CASSPYGTAEKLFF
abundance: few; j_gene: TRBJ1-6; v_gene: TRBV20-1; d_gene: TRBD1; CDR3nt: TGCAGTGCTGCGGGACAGCCAAATTCACCCCTCCACTTT; CDR3aa: CSAAGQPNSPLHF
abundance: medium-sized; j_gene: TRBJ1-4; v_gene: TRBV6-5; d_gene: .; CDR3nt: TGTGCCAGCAGAAACGTCGCCCGAGGGGGGACCTATAATGAAAAACTGTTTTTT; CDR3aa: CASRNVARGGTYNEKLFF
abundance: .; j_gene: TRBJ1-5; v_gene: TRBV7-2; d_gene: .; CDR3nt: TGTGCCAGCAGCTTTTCAGGGTTGGGCAATCAGCCCCAGCATTTT; CDR3aa: CASSFSGLGNQPQHF
abundance: few; j_gene: TRBJ1-2; v_gene: TRBV7-3; d_gene: .; CDR3nt: TGTGCCAGCAGCCGGGGACCCCACTATGGCTACACCTTC; CDR3aa: CASSRGPHYGYTF
abundance: medium-sized; j_gene: TRBJ2-7; v_gene: TRBV4-2; d_gene: TRBD2; CDR3nt: TGTGCCAGCAGCCGCAATCCGGGACTAGCGGGGGGAAACGACGAGCAGTACTTC; CDR3aa: CASSRNPGLAGGNDEQYF
abundance: few; j_gene: TRBJ2-2; v_gene: TRBV10-3; d_gene: .; CDR3nt: TGTGCCATCAGTGAGTCTGGCGGTTACACCGGGGAGCTGTTTTTT; CDR3aa: CAISESGGYTGELFF
abundance: .; j_gene: TRBJ2-3; v_gene: TRBV2; d_gene: .; CDR3nt: TGTGCCAGCAGTGAATGGCTCGGCGACACAGATACGCAGTATTTT; CDR3aa: CASSEWLGDTDTQYF
abundance: .; j_gene: TRBJ1-1; v_gene: TRBV7-9; d_gene: .; CDR3nt: TGTGCCAGCAGCTTGGGACGGCTGAACACTGAAGCTTTCTTT; CDR3aa: CASSLGRLNTEAFF
abundance: .; j_gene: TRBJ2-7; v_gene: TRBV6-2/TRBV6-3; d_gene: TRBD1; CDR3nt: TGTGCCAGCAGCCTACAGGGGCTTCCCTACGAGCAGTACTTC; CDR3aa: CASSLQGLPYEQYF
abundance: few; j_gene: TRBJ1-1; v_gene: TRBV5-1; d_gene: .; CDR3nt: TGCGCCAGCAGCTTGGCCGTGGGGGCAGGGAACACTGAAGCTTTCTTT; CDR3aa: CASSLAVGAGNTEAFF
abundance: medium-sized; j_gene: TRBJ1-2; v_gene: TRBV5-6; d_gene: TRBD1; CDR3nt: TGTGCCAGCAGCTCCCCGGACAGGGGGTCGGGGGGCTACACCTTC; CDR3aa: CASSSPDRGSGGYTF
abundance: .; j_gene: TRBJ2-3; v_gene: TRBV18; d_gene: TRBD2; CDR3nt: TGTGCCAGCTCACCTATTTCTAGCGGGGGGCTCACAGATACGCAGTATTTT; CDR3aa: CASSPISSGGLTDTQYF
abundance: many; j_gene: TRBJ2-5; v_gene: TRBV5-6; d_gene: .; CDR3nt: TGTGCCAGCAGCTTGATCGGAGGGCAGGAGACCCAGTACTTC; CDR3aa: CASSLIGGQETQYF
abundance: .; j_gene: TRBJ1-2; v_gene: TRBV28; d_gene: .; CDR3nt: TGTGTCAGCAGTTCCCGACAGAACTACACCTTC; CDR3aa: CVSSSRQNYTF
abundance: .; j_gene: TRBJ1-2; v_gene: TRBV28; d_gene: .; CDR3nt: TGTGCCAGCAGTCTACCCGGGACACTCTATGGCTACACCTTC; CDR3aa: CASSLPGTLYGYTF
abundance: .; j_gene: TRBJ2-1; v_gene: TRBV20-1; d_gene: .; CDR3nt: TGCAGTGCTAGAGTTAGGACCACCATGCGGGAGCAGTTCTTC; CDR3aa: CSARVRTTMREQFF
abundance: .; j_gene: TRBJ1-4; v_gene: TRBV5-1; d_gene: .; CDR3nt: TGCGCCAGCAGCGGGGAGTACGATGAAAAACTGTTTTTT; CDR3aa: CASSGEYDEKLFF
abundance: .; j_gene: TRBJ1-6; v_gene: TRBV7-6; d_gene: TRBD1; CDR3nt: TGTGCCAGCAGCTTCTCGGACAGGGGCCCCTATAATTCACCCCTCCACTTT; CDR3aa: CASSFSDRGPYNSPLHF
abundance: many; j_gene: TRBJ1-1; v_gene: TRBV5-1; d_gene: TRBD1; CDR3nt: TGCGCCAGCAGCTTGGGGACAGGGATGTACACTGAAGCTTTCTTT; CDR3aa: CASSLGTGMYTEAFF
abundance: .; j_gene: TRBJ1-1; v_gene: TRBV12-3/TRBV12-4; d_gene: .; CDR3nt: TGTGCCAGCAGTTTAGTGGAGGGCACTGAAGCTTTCTTT; CDR3aa: CASSLVEGTEAFF
abundance: few; j_gene: TRBJ2-6; v_gene: TRBV5-8; d_gene: .; CDR3nt: TGTGCCAGCAGCTTTCTCCCCGCATCTGGGGCCAACGTCCTGACTTTC; CDR3aa: CASSFLPASGANVLTF
abundance: many; j_gene: TRBJ1-2; v_gene: TRBV12-3/TRBV12-4; d_gene: TRBD1; CDR3nt: TGTGCCAGCAGTTTTAGACAGGGAGGTGGCTACACCTTC; CDR3aa: CASSFRQGGGYTF
abundance: .; j_gene: TRBJ1-6; v_gene: TRBV20-1; d_gene: .; CDR3nt: TGCAGTGCCCCGGAGGGGACCGGTAATTCACCCCTCCACTTT; CDR3aa: CSAPEGTGNSPLHF
abundance: once; j_gene: TRBJ1-6; v_gene: TRBV27; d_gene: .; CDR3nt: TGTGCCAGCAGCTCCCCTCCGAGCTCCTATAATTCACCCCTCCACTTT; CDR3aa: CASSSPPSSYNSPLHF
abundance: .; j_gene: TRBJ1-3; v_gene: TRBV5-5; d_gene: .; CDR3nt: TGTGCCAGCAGCTTGGTGGTCTTTGGAAACACCATATATTTT; CDR3aa: CASSLVVFGNTIYF
abundance: .; j_gene: TRBJ1-1; v_gene: TRBV7-9; d_gene: .; CDR3nt: TGTGCCAGCAGCTTAGAGGCCAGGGTCACAACTGAAGCTTTCTTT; CDR3aa: CASSLEARVTTEAFF
abundance: .; j_gene: TRBJ1-5; v_gene: TRBV6-4; d_gene: TRBD1; CDR3nt: TGTGCCAGCCCCCGGTGCAGGGGGCTTCATCAGCCCCAGCATTTT; CDR3aa: CASPRCRGLHQPQHF
abundance: few; j_gene: TRBJ2-7; v_gene: TRBV20-1; d_gene: .; CDR3nt: TGCAGTGCTAGAGATCCAGGAGCCTACGAGCAGTACTTC; CDR3aa: CSARDPGAYEQYF
abundance: few; j_gene: TRBJ2-5; v_gene: TRBV7-7; d_gene: .; CDR3nt: TGTGCTAGCAGCTTAGGAGGGGCGGTGGGATTGGAGACCCAGTACTTC; CDR3aa: CASSLGGAVGLETQYF
abundance: once; j_gene: TRBJ1-5; v_gene: TRBV6-5; d_gene: .; CDR3nt: TGTGCCAGCAGTTACGGGGTGGGAGTAGATCAGCCCCAGCATTTT; CDR3aa: CASSYGVGVDQPQHF
abundance: once; j_gene: TRBJ2-3; v_gene: TRBV11-2; d_gene: .; CDR3nt: TGTGCCAGCAGCTTAACGGGCAGGGCATCAGATACGCAGTATTTT; CDR3aa: CASSLTGRASDTQYF
abundance: few; j_gene: TRBJ2-5; v_gene: TRBV7-2; d_gene: .; CDR3nt: TGTGCCAGCAGCTTAGAACTGGTGGGGGGCCGGGAGACCCAGTACTTC; CDR3aa: CASSLELVGGRETQYF
abundance: .; j_gene: TRBJ1-1; v_gene: TRBV6-5; d_gene: TRBD1; CDR3nt: TGTGCCAGCAGTCACGGGACAGAGAACACCGAAGCTTTCTTT; CDR3aa: CASSHGTENTEAFF
abundance: few; j_gene: TRBJ1-2; v_gene: TRBV15; d_gene: .; CDR3nt: TGTGCCACCAGCAGAGATAGCGCCAGGGAAGATGGCTACACCTTC; CDR3aa: CATSRDSAREDGYTF
abundance: few; j_gene: TRBJ2-3; v_gene: TRBV4-2; d_gene: .; CDR3nt: TGTGCCAGCAGCCAGACCCGGGGAGGGGGAGATACGCAGTATTTT; CDR3aa: CASSQTRGGGDTQYF
abundance: .; j_gene: TRBJ1-6; v_gene: TRBV20-1; d_gene: .; CDR3nt: TGCAGTGCTAGGAGACAAGGGGATTCACCCCTCCACTTT; CDR3aa: CSARRQGDSPLHF
abundance: few; j_gene: TRBJ1-3; v_gene: TRBV5-1; d_gene: TRBD1; CDR3nt: TGCGCCAGCAGTGTCAACGGCCACGGGACAGGACGAAACACCATATATTTT; CDR3aa: CASSVNGHGTGRNTIYF
abundance: .; j_gene: TRBJ2-7; v_gene: TRBV20-1; d_gene: .; CDR3nt: TGCAGTGCCTTCTCGGAGACTACATACTCCTACGAGCAGTACTTC; CDR3aa: CSAFSETTYSYEQYF
abundance: .; j_gene: TRBJ2-2; v_gene: TRBV10-3; d_gene: .; CDR3nt: TGTGCCATCAGTGAGTCCGTAGGGACCGGGGAGCTGTTTTTT; CDR3aa: CAISESVGTGELFF
abundance: .; j_gene: TRBJ1-1; v_gene: TRBV15; d_gene: .; CDR3nt: TGTGCCACCAGCAGAGTCGGGGAGGCTGAAGCTTTCTTT; CDR3aa: CATSRVGEAEAFF
abundance: .; j_gene: TRBJ2-4; v_gene: TRBV2; d_gene: .; CDR3nt: TGTGCCAGCACCCAAGGGAACATTCAGTACTTC; CDR3aa: CASTQGNIQYF
abundance: .; j_gene: TRBJ2-3; v_gene: TRBV6-5; d_gene: TRBD2; CDR3nt: TGTGCCACCCAATCGGGGGGGGATACGCAGTATTTT; CDR3aa: CATQSGGDTQYF
abundance: few; j_gene: TRBJ1-5; v_gene: TRBV20-1; d_gene: TRBD1; CDR3nt: TGCAGTGCTAGAGGGACAGGGTGGAGTATGGCCCAGCCCCAGCATTTT; CDR3aa: CSARGTGWSMAQPQHF
abundance: .; j_gene: TRBJ1-1; v_gene: TRBV7-6; d_gene: .; CDR3nt: TGTGCCAGCAGCCCCCGGGGCAACACTGAAGCTTTCTTT; CDR3aa: CASSPRGNTEAFF
abundance: few; j_gene: TRBJ1-1; v_gene: TRBV20-1; d_gene: .; CDR3nt: TGCAGTGCTAGCGGGAGGGCCCCTATGAACACTGAAGCTTTCTTT; CDR3aa: CSASGRAPMNTEAFF
abundance: many; j_gene: TRBJ2-6; v_gene: TRBV5-5; d_gene: .; CDR3nt: TGTGCCAGCAGCTTAAACCCACTGGGGAGCTCTGGGGCCAACGTCCTGACTTTC; CDR3aa: CASSLNPLGSSGANVLTF
abundance: .; j_gene: TRBJ2-3; v_gene: TRBV7-3; d_gene: .; CDR3nt: TGTGCCAGCAGCCCGATGCCGGGACGCCCTAAGAGGCAGTATTTT; CDR3aa: CASSPMPGRPKRQYF
abundance: .; j_gene: TRBJ2-5; v_gene: TRBV4-3; d_gene: TRBD2; CDR3nt: TGCGCCAGCAGCCAAGGTCCAGCGGGGGGGTACCAAGAGACCCAGTACTTC; CDR3aa: CASSQGPAGGYQETQYF
abundance: .; j_gene: TRBJ1-3; v_gene: TRBV6-1; d_gene: .; CDR3nt: TGTGCCAGCAAGAGGACAGCCTCTGGAAACACCATATATTTT; CDR3aa: CASKRTASGNTIYF
abundance: few; j_gene: TRBJ1-5; v_gene: TRBV7-2; d_gene: .; CDR3nt: TGTGCCAGCAGCTCCTTGGGCCGAGGGCAGCCCCAGCATTTT; CDR3aa: CASSSLGRGQPQHF
abundance: .; j_gene: TRBJ1-5; v_gene: TRBV7-9; d_gene: .; CDR3nt: TGTGCCAGCAGCTTCCTGGACAGCCAGCCCCAGCATTTT; CDR3aa: CASSFLDSQPQHF
abundance: few; j_gene: TRBJ1-2; v_gene: TRBV7-3; d_gene: TRBD1; CDR3nt: TGTGCCAGCAGCGTCTCAGGGGGAAGGGACTATGGCTACACCTTC; CDR3aa: CASSVSGGRDYGYTF